This entry lists 16 T cell receptor beta chains sequenced from one sample in a study of T-cell memory formation after mild COVID-19. TCRdb reanalysed the 5' RACE reads using MiXCR and keeps one entry per CDR3 protein. In the table there are about 390,000 distinct CDR3 sequences, under 25% of which are singletons. Sequencing was performed on PBMCs or a T cell subset sorted from them (not recorded which). The receptors here all came from an adult woman who had mild COVID-19 (a few samples of this study predate the infection). Cell type and time point are not known.

In its sample, this clonotype was seen many times. The chain joins TRBV12-3 or TRBV12-4 to TRBJ1-5, with 8 bases aligning to TRBD1. V lost 6 bases to trimming and J lost 2 bases; unmatched junction nucleotides: 0. The CDR3 has 13 residues. The chain's CDR3 is CASRGQGNQPQHF. In DNA form, the CDR3 reads TGTGCCAGCAGGGGACAGGGCAATCAGCCCCAGCATTTT.

This clonotype was recorded a few times. The chain combines TRBV27 with TRBJ1-5; 7 bases match TRBD1. The germline CDR1 and CDR2 sequences are MNHEY and SMNVEV (reference sequence). Trimming cost V 6 bases and J 6 bases; bases outside gene matches: 8. This CDR3 is built from 14 residues. CDR3 sequence (DNA): TGTGCCAGCAGGATATCAGGGGGAGGTCAGCCCCAGCATTTT. The encoded protein is CASRISGGGQPQHF.

The gene calls are TRBV6-5 and TRBJ2-5; 8 bases map to TRBD1. The CDR3 has 15 amino acids. With 5 bases clipped from V and 7 bases from J, the junction kept 12 bases outside the gene matches. Germline V gene sequence: CDR1 MNHEY, CDR2 SVGAGI. The CDR3 loop is CASSTTGTGPGTQYF. CDR3 in DNA: TGTGCCAGCAGTACAACCGGGACAGGCCCAGGGACCCAGTACTTC.

This clonotype was detected a few times. The genes are TRBV5-4 and TRBJ2-3; 9 bases align to TRBD2. Germline CDR1 SGHNT, CDR2 YYREEE (reference sequence). This CDR3 is 15 amino acids long. The J segment lost 0 bases and the V segment lost 3 bases, leaving 2 bases of the junction unmatched. The CDR3 nucleotides read TGTGCCAGCAGCTCGCGGGGGGGTAGCACAGATACGCAGTATTTT. Protein: CASSSRGGSTDTQYF. The entire variable domain, with the rest obtained from reference TRBV5-4 and TRBJ2-3, is as follows: ETGVTQSPTHLIKTRGQQVTLRCSSQSGHNTVSWYQQALGQGPQFIFQYYREEENGRGNFPPRFSGLQFPNYSSELNVNALELDDSALYLCASSSRGGSTDTQYFGPGTRLTVL.

This CDR3 reads CASRKTAGITSGELFF. The CDR3, as DNA: TGTGCCAGCAGAAAGACAGCCGGGATAACCAGCGGGGAGCTGTTTTTT. The chain joins TRBV6-4 to TRBJ2-2, with D tentatively TRBD1 or TRBD2 (5 bases each). The length of the CDR3 is 16 residues. V lost 6 bases and J lost 7, with 21 bases in between. Germline CDR1 reads MRHNA; CDR2 reads SNTAGT.

The chain combines TRBV12-3 or TRBV12-4 with TRBJ1-1, with unresolved D. The CDR3 runs 14 residues. The V end lost 1 base, the J end lost 0 bases, and 6 bases lay between the germline ends. CDR3 in amino acids: CASSLVAVNTEAFF. DNA of the CDR3: TGTGCCAGCAGTTTAGTCGCCGTGAACACTGAAGCTTTCTTT.

The rearrangement uses TRBV10-3 and TRBJ2-3; 11 bases align to TRBD2. The J segment lost 7 bases and the V segment lost 6 bases, leaving 12 bases of the junction unmatched. Germline V gives CDR1 ENHRY, CDR2 SYGVKD. The CDR3 runs to 16 residues. DNA for the CDR3: TGTGCCATCAGGAGTACTAGCGGGAGCGGGGTGAATACGCAGTATTTT. Protein product: CAIRSTSGSGVNTQYF.

This clonotype came up a few times. The chain uses TRBV7-9 and TRBJ1-6; D unclear. Germline-derived CDR1 and CDR2 are SEHNR and FQNEAQ (reference sequence). The CDR3 is 14 residues long. The ends were cut back, 3 bases at V and 8 bases at J, with 11 bases in the middle. CDR3: CASSFSVMDSPLHF. CDR3 DNA sequence: TGTGCCAGCAGCTTCAGCGTAATGGATTCACCCCTCCACTTT.

This clonotype was detected a few times. The rearrangement joins TRBV3-1 to TRBJ1-1; D call uncertain. Deletions cut 1 base from V and 4 bases from J, with 7 bases between. CDR1 is LGHDT and CDR2 is YNNKEL in the germline V gene (reference sequence). CDR3 size: 13 residues. The CDR3: CASSQGMGTEAFF. The CDR3 nucleotides are TGTGCCAGCAGCCAAGGGATGGGCACTGAAGCTTTCTTT.

There are a few counts of this clonotype. In nucleotides, the CDR3 is TGCGCCAGCAGCCAAGGTTTCGGGAGGAGGGCCACTGAAGCTTTCTTT. Translation gives CASSQGFGRRATEAFF. This chain links TRBV4-1 with TRBJ1-1; D uncertain. Germline CDR1 reads MGHRA; CDR2 reads YSYEKL. Trimming pared 1 base from V and 4 bases from J, leaving 16 bases between. The CDR3 has 16 amino acids.

J is TRBJ2-1 and V is TRBV6-4, with D unclear. The germline V gene has CDR1 MRHNA and CDR2 SNTAGT. There are 17 residues in the CDR3. Trimming cost V 3 bases and J 3 bases, with 18 bases left between them. Here the CDR3 DNA reads TGTGCCAGCAGTGAATCTCCGATTGGGGTAAGCTACAATGAGCAGTTCTTC. It codes for CASSESPIGVSYNEQFF.

This clonotype was found a few times. The rearrangement links TRBV20-1 to TRBJ2-1, with no clear D. Germline CDR1 DFQATT, CDR2 SNEGSKA (reference sequence). The CDR3 has 11 amino acids. The ends were cut back, 3 bases at V and 9 bases at J, with 9 bases in the middle. DNA for the CDR3: TGCAGTGCTAGTCCCGTGGGTGAGCAGTTCTTC. As protein: CSASPVGEQFF.

This clonotype was observed a few times. The gene calls are TRBV5-1 and TRBJ2-1, with 8 bases fitting TRBD2. J was trimmed by 3 bases and V by 3 bases; bases with no gene match: 11. Germline V gives CDR1 SGHRS, CDR2 YFSETQ. The CDR3 length is 17 residues. CDR3 residues: CASSSNPAGEGYNEQFF. The CDR3 DNA reads as TGCGCCAGCAGCTCAAACCCAGCGGGGGAGGGCTACAATGAGCAGTTCTTC.

The CDR3 bases are TGTGCCAGCAGCTTAGTCGGGACGGACTCCTACGAGCAGTACTTC. Its protein is CASSLVGTDSYEQYF. The chain uses TRBV7-9 and TRBJ2-7; possibly TRBD1 or TRBD2 for D (5 bases each). V was shortened by 1 base and J by 0 bases, with 10 bases between the two germline ends. The CDR3 covers 15 residues. Germline V gene lookup returns CDR1 SEHNR and CDR2 FQNEAQ (reference sequence).

This rearrangement joins TRBV20-1 to TRBJ1-1; D is possibly TRBD1 (5 bases). The CDR3 totals 11 residues. The germline V gene encodes CDR1 DFQATT and CDR2 SNEGSKA (reference sequence). V dropped 6 bases and J dropped 1 base, with 6 bases sitting between them. The CDR3 nucleotides are TGCAGTGCCCAGGGGAACACTGAAGCTTTCTTT. It yields the protein CSAQGNTEAFF.

In its sample, this clonotype was seen a few times. The CDR3 reads CASSRPQGGVGYTF. The CDR3 coding sequence is TGCGCCAGCAGCCGCCCACAGGGTGGTGTTGGCTACACCTTC. The V call is TRBV5-1, the J call TRBJ1-2; perhaps TRBD1 as D (6 bases). Germline CDR1 SGHRS, CDR2 YFSETQ. Trimming removed 4 bases from V and 7 bases from J, with 17 bases in between. This CDR3 has 14 amino acids. Based on the CDR3 plus reference TRBV5-1 and TRBJ1-2, the full variable domain is KAGVTQTPRYLIKTRGQQVTLSCSPISGHRSVSWYQQTPGQGLQFLFEYFSETQRNKGNFPGRFSGRQFSNSRSEMNVSTLELGDSALYLCASSRPQGGVGYTFGSGTRLTVV.